The 26 T cell receptor beta chains presented below share a single source sample, sequenced in a study of beta chain features in type 1 diabetes. Sequenced material consisted of expressed TCRB transcripts (all of the isolated RNA was reverse transcribed). Sequencing used immunoSEQ multiplex PCR; TCRdb keeps in-frame clones, though not all of them. The repertoire holds under 500,000 clones, 30% seen once, with roughly 0.066% in the top ten. The sample was naive CD4+ T cells from blood. These receptors all stem from a man aged 18 to 30 in good health.

The table lists this clone with a few counts. The rearrangement links TRBV25-1 to TRBJ2-2, with no clear D. V lost 2 bases, J lost 0 bases, and 4 bases lay in between. Germline CDR1 reads MGHDK; CDR2 reads SYGVNS. CDR3 length: 14 amino acids. The CDR3 protein is CASSEAANTGELFF. In DNA, the CDR3 is TGTGCCAGCAGTGAAGCAGCGAACACCGGGGAGCTGTTTTTT.

V usage is TRBV5-4 and J usage is TRBJ2-6; no clear D gene. Germline loops: CDR1 SGHNT, CDR2 YYREEE (reference sequence). This CDR3 has 15 amino acids. V dropped 1 base and J dropped 1 base, with 6 bases sitting between them. The CDR3 protein is CASSLYGSGANVLTF. DNA for the CDR3: TGTGCCAGCAGCTTGTACGGTTCTGGGGCCAACGTCCTGACTTTC.

CDR3 sequence (DNA): TGCAGCGTTGCCTTGTTTGGGACAGGGATTACAGATACGCAGTATTTT. This translates into CSVALFGTGITDTQYF. The chain combines TRBV29-1 with TRBJ2-3; 9 bases are shared with TRBD1. V lost 4 bases and J lost 3; bases outside the gene matches: 11. The CDR3 totals 16 residues. Germline values: CDR1 SQVTM, CDR2 ANQGSEA.

This clone was seen only a few times. The chain couples TRBV30 to TRBJ1-1; D is ambiguous. Germline loops: CDR1 GTSNPN, CDR2 SVGIG (reference sequence). This CDR3 region has 14 residues. The germline V and J ends were trimmed by 2 bases and 0 bases, with 10 bases remaining between them. The CDR3 nucleotides are TGTGCCTGGAGTAGGGCGGGTTTGAACACTGAAGCTTTCTTT. Translating gives CAWSRAGLNTEAFF.

This sequence joins TRBV15 and TRBJ2-3, with unresolved D. Germline CDR1 reads LNHNV; CDR2 reads YYDKDF (reference sequence). Trimming took off 4 bases at V and 0 bases at J, with 14 bases between the two ends. The CDR3 extends over 16 amino acids. The CDR3 bases are TGTGCCACCAGCACCGAAAGGATGGCTAGCACAGATACGCAGTATTTT. It yields the protein CATSTERMASTDTQYF.

This rearrangement joins TRBV5-4 to TRBJ2-1; tentatively, D is TRBD2 (6 bases). Germline V gives CDR1 SGHNT, CDR2 YYREEE (reference sequence). The V gene lost 4 bases and the J gene lost 8 bases, with 16 bases spanning the gap. There are 14 residues in the CDR3. The CDR3 loop is CASSRDLANYEQFF. The DNA of the CDR3 is TGTGCCAGCAGCCGCGACCTAGCGAACTATGAGCAGTTCTTC. The full variable domain, in which reference TRBV5-4 and TRBJ2-1 provide the parts outside the CDR3, is ETGVTQSPTHLIKTRGQQVTLRCSSQSGHNTVSWYQQALGQGPQFIFQYYREEENGRGNFPPRFSGLQFPNYSSELNVNALELDDSALYLCASSRDLANYEQFFGPGTRLTVL.

A word on this clone: Other DNA sequences from this sample encode an identical CDR3 as well. The chain links TRBV30 to TRBJ2-7, with TRBD1 matching 9 bases. The J segment lost 4 bases and the V segment lost 3 bases, leaving 7 bases of the junction unmatched. The CDR3 has 14 amino acids. Germline CDR1 reads GTSNPN; CDR2 reads SVGIG (reference sequence). This CDR3 is CAWSADRGSYEQYF. In DNA form, the CDR3 reads TGTGCCTGGAGCGCGGACAGGGGATCGTACGAGCAGTACTTC.

The chain carries TRBV21-1 and TRBJ2-1; the table gives TRBD1 as D, unverified against the DNA. TRBV21-1 is designated a pseudogene. The CDR3 contains 16 residues. CDR3 sequence: CASSRAGTGLYNEQFF. The CDR3 DNA reads as TGTGCCAGCAGCCGAGCGGGGACAGGGCTATACAATGAGCAGTTCTTC.

This clone occurred a few times. J is TRBJ2-2 and V is TRBV10-3; no definite D call. This CDR3 comprises 12 residues. V lost 5 bases and J 6 bases, leaving 7 bases between the germline ends. Germline CDR1 is ENHRY and CDR2 is SYGVKD. The CDR3 coding sequence is TGTGCCATCAGTTCTCGGCCCGGGGAGCTGTTTTTT. Protein product: CAISSRPGELFF.

This clone has just a few counts. Other nucleotide sequences in the sample specify the same CDR3. The genes are TRBV14 and TRBJ1-2; D gene uncertain. Looked up from germline, CDR1 is SGHDN and CDR2 is FVKESK. This CDR3 contains 13 residues. V lost 1 base to trimming and J lost 3 bases, with 6 bases between them. The CDR3 loop reads CASSQGTHYGYTF. CDR3 nucleotide sequence: TGTGCCAGCAGCCAAGGAACACACTATGGCTACACCTTC.

This clone was seen a few times. Written as DNA, the CDR3 is TGTGCCAGCAGTTGGACAGGCCGGCAGTACTTC. Its translation: CASSWTGRQYF. V and J are TRBV27 and TRBJ2-7; TRBD1 agrees at 7 bases. This CDR3 is 11 amino acids long. V shed 4 bases, J shed 9 bases, and the junction held 3 bases outside the gene matches. In germline, CDR1 is MNHEY, CDR2 SMNVEV (reference sequence).

The CDR3 is CASSPVGVRRQFF. CDR3 nucleotide sequence: TGTGCCAGCAGCCCGGTTGGGGTTAGGAGACAGTTCTTC. The chain couples TRBV7-3 to TRBJ2-1; no firm D call. V dropped 5 bases and J dropped 13 bases, with 18 bases sitting between them. From germline, CDR1 is SGHTA and CDR2 FQGTGA. This CDR3 spans 13 amino acids.

The genes are TRBV30 and TRBJ1-4, with a weak D call TRBD1 (6 bases). The CDR3 runs 16 residues. The germline V and J ends were trimmed by 3 bases and 7 bases, with 21 bases remaining between them. Germline V gene sequence: CDR1 GTSNPN, CDR2 SVGIG (reference sequence). The CDR3 spells CAWSKGDTWGSEKLFF. The CDR3 coding sequence is TGTGCCTGGAGCAAAGGGGACACCTGGGGGAGTGAAAAACTGTTTTTT.

This clone was seen only a few times. The chain joins TRBV5-1 to TRBJ2-7; D gene uncertain. The CDR3 sequence is 15 residues long. Deletions cut 4 bases from V and 2 bases from J, with 16 bases between. The V gene's germline CDR1 is SGHRS and CDR2 YFSETQ. For the CDR3, the DNA is TGCGCCAGCAGCATAATCCCCGGCGTCACCTACGAGCAGTACTTC. Its protein is CASSIIPGVTYEQYF. Supplemented by reference TRBV5-1 and TRBJ2-7, the full variable domain reads KAGVTQTPRYLIKTRGQQVTLSCSPISGHRSVSWYQQTPGQGLQFLFEYFSETQRNKGNFPGRFSGRQFSNSRSEMNVSTLELGDSALYLCASSIIPGVTYEQYFGPGTRLTVT.

The rearrangement links TRBV7-2 to TRBJ2-5, with 12 positions matching TRBD1. Trimming at V came to 5 bases and at J to 5 bases, leaving 9 bases not matched to a gene. This CDR3 region has 16 residues. Germline V gene lookup returns CDR1 SGHTA and CDR2 FQGNSA. CDR3 sequence reads: CASSPSGTGGVETQYF. The CDR3 region has the DNA TGTGCCAGCAGCCCAAGTGGGACAGGGGGCGTTGAGACCCAGTACTTC.

There are a few counts of this clone. The V and J genes are TRBV29-1 and TRBJ2-3, with 10 bases lining up with TRBD1. V gave up 7 bases and J gave up 5 bases; unmatched junction bases: 12. Germline V CDR1 and CDR2: SQVTM, ANQGSEA. The CDR3 contains 15 residues. CDR3 region: CSAVPNRDRGDTQYF. The CDR3 DNA reads as TGCAGCGCGGTCCCCAACCGGGACAGGGGAGATACGCAGTATTTT.

This clone was seen more than once but under ten times. This chain joins TRBV29-1 and TRBJ2-1; D is undetermined. V was shortened by 7 bases and J by 0 bases, with 13 bases between the two germline ends. This CDR3 region has 14 residues. CDR1 is SQVTM, CDR2 ANQGSEA, per germline. CDR3 in DNA: TGCAGCGGGACCGGGCCGAGCTCCTACAATGAGCAGTTCTTC. Residues: CSGTGPSSYNEQFF.

The table lists this clone with a few counts. The CDR3, as DNA: TGTGCCAGCAGCTCCGGGACTACCACAGATACGCAGTATTTT. Amino acids: CASSSGTTTDTQYF. V and J are TRBV28 and TRBJ2-3; TRBD2 matches at 7 bases. Germline lookup yields CDR1 MDHEN and CDR2 SYDVKM. The CDR3 runs 14 residues. V lost 6 bases, J lost 2 bases, and 5 bases stayed unmatched. Supplemented by reference TRBV28 and TRBJ2-3, the full variable domain reads DVKVTQSSRYLVKRTGEKVFLECVQDMDHENMFWYRQDPGLGLRLIYFSYDVKMKEKGDIPEGYSVSREKKERFSLILESASTNQTSMYLCASSSGTTTDTQYFGPGTRLTVL.

This chain links TRBV4-1 with TRBJ2-7; 7 bases are a match to TRBD2. The CDR3 covers 14 residues. The germline gives CDR1 MGHRA, CDR2 YSYEKL. J gave up 7 bases and V 0 bases, and 6 bases lay outside the gene matches. The CDR3 sequence is CASSQDFRGGEQYF. The CDR3 DNA reads as TGCGCCAGCAGCCAAGATTTTAGGGGAGGGGAGCAGTACTTC.

This clone was seen a few times. The chain combines TRBV18 with TRBJ2-1, with a weak D call TRBD1 (5 bases). The V end was cut by 6 bases, the J end by 5 bases, with 8 bases between. The V gene's germline CDR1 is KGHSH and CDR2 LQKENI. The CDR3 sequence is 12 residues long. The CDR3 sequence is CASSRQNNEQFF. For the CDR3, the DNA is TGTGCCAGCTCCCGACAGAACAATGAGCAGTTCTTC. The full variable domain, rest sourced from reference TRBV18 and TRBJ2-1, is NAGVMQNPRHLVRRRGQEARLRCSPMKGHSHVYWYRQLPEEGLKFMVYLQKENIIDESGMPKERFSAEFPKEGPSILRIQQVVRGDSAAYFCASSRQNNEQFFGPGTRLTVL.

This clone appeared a single time. The genes are TRBV7-8 and TRBJ2-1, with no clear D. Germline V gene sequence: CDR1 SGHVS, CDR2 FQNEAQ. With 3 bases removed from V and 4 bases from J, the gap between germline ends came to 7 bases. The CDR3 runs 13 residues. The CDR3 DNA follows: TGTGCCAGCAGCTTGGACCCTTACAATGAGCAGTTCTTC. Protein product: CASSLDPYNEQFF.

V usage is TRBV29-1 and J usage is TRBJ2-5, with D possibly being TRBD1 or TRBD2 (5 bases each). CDR3 length: 11 amino acids. With 7 bases removed from V and 7 bases from J, the gap between germline ends came to 13 bases. Germline-derived CDR1 and CDR2 are SQVTM and ANQGSEA. In DNA, the CDR3 is TGCAGCGGCCCGGATGGGGGGACCCAGTACTTC. It codes for CSGPDGGTQYF.

This clone was observed once. The chain links TRBV28 to TRBJ2-5; TRBD1 matches 7 bases. Germline V gene lookup returns CDR1 MDHEN and CDR2 SYDVKM. J lost 6 bases, V lost 8 bases, and 12 bases had no gene match. The CDR3 covers 14 residues. The CDR3 here is CASGRQGGLKTQYF. The CDR3 DNA follows: TGTGCCAGCGGGCGACAGGGCGGTTTAAAGACCCAGTACTTC.

The chain carries TRBV14 and TRBJ2-7; TRBD1 matches 7 bases. J lost 6 bases, V lost 4 bases, and 6 bases had no gene match. Germline V gene sequence: CDR1 SGHDN, CDR2 FVKESK. This CDR3 is 13 amino acids long. CDR3 DNA sequence: TGTGCCAGCAGCCGCCGAAACAGGGGCGAGCAGTACTTC. Residues: CASSRRNRGEQYF.

This clone was observed a handful of times. The V gene is TRBV7-2, the J gene TRBJ1-1; D not resolved. The CDR3 sequence is 14 residues long. Trimming pared 8 bases from V and 1 base from J, leaving 14 bases between. The germline gives CDR1 SGHTA, CDR2 FQGNSA. The CDR3 loop reads CASPKVNGNTEAFF. CDR3 nucleotides: TGTGCCAGCCCCAAAGTGAATGGGAACACTGAAGCTTTCTTT.

Only a few counts were recorded for this clone. The chain carries TRBV10-3 and TRBJ1-2; 8 bases line up with TRBD1. CDR1 ENHRY and CDR2 SYGVKD come from the germline V gene. The J segment lost 4 bases and the V segment lost 7 bases, leaving 8 bases of the junction unmatched. The CDR3 loop spans 14 amino acids. CDR3 DNA: TGTGCCATCACTGGGGACAGGCCACCCTATGGCTACACCTTC. Translated: CAITGDRPPYGYTF.